This TCR beta chain was profiled in a study of blood T cell repertoires in COVID-19. Across the study: There were acute and convalescent COVID-19 samples, and they came from the United States, Italy and Spain. Nucleic acid was either cDNA or gDNA, and it came from T cells, B-cell-depleted T cells, or PBMCs.

The cohort comprised adults aged roughly 18 to 100 years residing in about two dozen US areas. Which cohort a participant joined came from the clinical history participants gave. Sequencing used immunoSEQ multiplex PCR; TCRdb keeps in-frame clones, though not all of them. The sample yields a few hundred thousand clones, 80% to 90% seen once. This CDR3 has 18 amino acids. Trimming at V came to 4 bases and at J to 6 bases, leaving 18 bases not matched to a gene. The germline CDR1 and CDR2 sequences are SQVTM and ANQGSEA. V and J are TRBV29-1 and TRBJ2-7; 13 bases align to TRBD2. The source of this sequence is a middle-aged woman with acute COVID-19. Sequencing used PBMCs or T cells enriched from blood (not recorded which). DNA of the CDR3: TGCAGCGTTGTTAAGTCCGGGACTAGCGGGGTTTCCCGGGGCGAGCAGTACTTC. Translation: CSVVKSGTSGVSRGEQYF.